Described below is a single T cell receptor (beta chain) sequence and its context. No antigen is known for it. This sample is drawn from a study of cytomegalovirus exposure and HLA in healthy donors. Findings of the study overall: It was reported in a later analysis that an Asian-associated ancestry cluster showed fewer N-insertions than the roughly 670-donor mean. Association of under 20,000 TCR beta sequences with HLA alleles was found at 0.05 false discovery rate in a later analysis. On later analysis, the bulk of CMV-associated TCR beta chains appeared to be HLA-restricted.

A multiplex PCR was run with 60 Vbeta primers and 13 Jbeta primers. Sequencing used immunoSEQ multiplex PCR; TCRdb keeps in-frame clones, though not all of them. The top ten clones hold about 3.8% of a sample with 150,000 to 200,000 clones, 80% to 85% of them seen once. The CDR3 contains 13 residues. Losses at the gene ends were 4 bases for V and 6 bases for J; bases not matched to a gene: 5. CDR1 and CDR2 from the germline V gene are SGHDT and YYEEEE. Material for sequencing was PBMCs. The V and J genes are TRBV5-6 and TRBJ1-2; 8 bases fit TRBD1. This TCR derives from a man aged 45-60 years in good health and CMV-seropositive. The CDR3 region has the DNA TGTGCCAGCAGCCAAGGACAGGGCCATGGCTACACCTTC. It codes for CASSQGQGHGYTF.